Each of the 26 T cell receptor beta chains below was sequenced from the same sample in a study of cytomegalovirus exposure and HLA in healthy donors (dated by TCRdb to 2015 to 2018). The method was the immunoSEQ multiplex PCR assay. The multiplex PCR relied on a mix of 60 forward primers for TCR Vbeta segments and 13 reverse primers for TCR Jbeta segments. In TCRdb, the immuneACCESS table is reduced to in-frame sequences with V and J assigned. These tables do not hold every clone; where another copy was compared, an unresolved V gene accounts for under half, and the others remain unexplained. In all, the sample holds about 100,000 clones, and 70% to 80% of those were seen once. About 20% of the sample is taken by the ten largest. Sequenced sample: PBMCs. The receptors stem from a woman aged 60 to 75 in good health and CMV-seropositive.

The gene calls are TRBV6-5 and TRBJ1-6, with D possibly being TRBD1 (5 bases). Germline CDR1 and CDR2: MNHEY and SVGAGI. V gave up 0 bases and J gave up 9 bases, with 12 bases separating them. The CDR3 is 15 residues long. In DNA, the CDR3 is TGTGCCAGCAGTTACTCGTCAGGGTTTGGTTCACCCCTCCACTTT. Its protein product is CASSYSSGFGSPLHF.

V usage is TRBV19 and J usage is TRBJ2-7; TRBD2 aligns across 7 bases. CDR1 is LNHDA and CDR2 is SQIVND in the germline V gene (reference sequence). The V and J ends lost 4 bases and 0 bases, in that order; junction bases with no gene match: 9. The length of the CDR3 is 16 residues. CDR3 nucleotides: TGTGCCAGTAGTACCCAAGCGGGGCCTCCCTCCTACGAGCAGTACTTC. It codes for CASSTQAGPPSYEQYF. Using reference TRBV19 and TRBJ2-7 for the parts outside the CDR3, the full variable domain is DGGITQSPKYLFRKEGQNVTLSCEQNLNHDAMYWYRQDPGQGLRLIYYSQIVNDFQKGDIAEGYSVSREKKESFPLTVTSAQKNPTAFYLCASSTQAGPPSYEQYFGPGTRLTVT.

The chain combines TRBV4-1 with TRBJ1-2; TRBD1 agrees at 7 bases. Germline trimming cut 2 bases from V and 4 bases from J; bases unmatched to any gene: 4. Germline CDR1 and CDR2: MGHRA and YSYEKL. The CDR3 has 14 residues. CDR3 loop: CASSQLSGGYGYTF. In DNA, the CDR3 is TGCGCCAGCAGCCAACTATCAGGGGGCTATGGCTACACCTTC.

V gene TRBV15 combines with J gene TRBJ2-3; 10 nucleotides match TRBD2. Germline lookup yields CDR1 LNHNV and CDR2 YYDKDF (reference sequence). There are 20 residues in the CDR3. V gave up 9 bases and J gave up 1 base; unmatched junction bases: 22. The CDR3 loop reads CATTGKREGGRIFGTDTQYF. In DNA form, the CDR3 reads TGTGCCACTACAGGCAAGCGGGAGGGGGGGCGGATATTTGGCACAGATACGCAGTATTTT.

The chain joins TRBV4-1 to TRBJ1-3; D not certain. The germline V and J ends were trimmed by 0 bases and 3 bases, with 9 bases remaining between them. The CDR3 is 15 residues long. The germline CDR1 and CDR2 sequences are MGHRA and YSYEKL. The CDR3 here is CASSQDPPIGNTIYF. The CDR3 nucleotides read TGCGCCAGCAGCCAAGATCCCCCCATTGGAAACACCATATATTTT.

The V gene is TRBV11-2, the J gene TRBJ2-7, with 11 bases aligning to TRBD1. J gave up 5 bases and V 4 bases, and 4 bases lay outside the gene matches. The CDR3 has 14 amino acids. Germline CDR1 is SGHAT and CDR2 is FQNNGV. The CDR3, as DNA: TGTGCCAGCAGCTGGGGGACAGGGGGGGACGAGCAGTACTTC. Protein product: CASSWGTGGDEQYF.

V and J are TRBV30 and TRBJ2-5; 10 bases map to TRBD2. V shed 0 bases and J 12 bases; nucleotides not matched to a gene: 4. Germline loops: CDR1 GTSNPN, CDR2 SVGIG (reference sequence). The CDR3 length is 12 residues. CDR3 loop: CAWSVLGLAEYF. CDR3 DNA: TGTGCCTGGAGTGTACTTGGACTAGCGGAGTACTTC.

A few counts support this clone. Here the CDR3 reads CASSIGGSRQETQYF. CDR3 in DNA: TGTGCCAGTAGTATAGGGGGCAGCCGCCAAGAGACCCAGTACTTC. The V gene is TRBV19, the J gene TRBJ2-5; D is possibly TRBD1 (5 bases). Trimming took off 1 base at V and 1 base at J, with 10 bases between the two ends. This CDR3 is 15 amino acids long. Germline CDR1 LNHDA, CDR2 SQIVND (reference sequence).

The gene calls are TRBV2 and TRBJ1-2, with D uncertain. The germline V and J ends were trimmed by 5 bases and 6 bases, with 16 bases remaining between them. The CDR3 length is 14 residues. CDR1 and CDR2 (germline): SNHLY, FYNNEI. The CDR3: CASSLESEVNGYTF. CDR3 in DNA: TGTGCCAGCAGTCTCGAGTCCGAGGTTAATGGCTACACCTTC.

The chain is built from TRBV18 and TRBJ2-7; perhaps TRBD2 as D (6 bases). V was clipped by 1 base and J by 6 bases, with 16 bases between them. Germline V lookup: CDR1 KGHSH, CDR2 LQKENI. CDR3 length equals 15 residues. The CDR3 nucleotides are TGTGCCAGCTCACCACGAGCGGGTACCCTCGGCGAGCAGTACTTC. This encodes CASSPRAGTLGEQYF.

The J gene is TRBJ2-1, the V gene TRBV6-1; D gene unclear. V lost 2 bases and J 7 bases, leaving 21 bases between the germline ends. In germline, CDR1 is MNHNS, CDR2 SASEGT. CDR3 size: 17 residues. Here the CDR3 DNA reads TGTGCCAGCAGTGAATCCCAAAAGATAACAGTGCCAAATGAGCAGTTCTTC. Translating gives CASSESQKITVPNEQFF.

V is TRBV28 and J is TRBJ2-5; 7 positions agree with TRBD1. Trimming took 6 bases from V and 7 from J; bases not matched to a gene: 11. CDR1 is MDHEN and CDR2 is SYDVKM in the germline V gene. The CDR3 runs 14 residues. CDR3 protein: CASSRDSSLRTQYF. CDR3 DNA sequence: TGTGCCAGCAGCCGGGACAGCAGTTTGAGGACCCAGTACTTC. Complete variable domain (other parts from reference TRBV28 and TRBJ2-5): DVKVTQSSRYLVKRTGEKVFLECVQDMDHENMFWYRQDPGLGLRLIYFSYDVKMKEKGDIPEGYSVSREKKERFSLILESASTNQTSMYLCASSRDSSLRTQYFGPGTRLLVL.

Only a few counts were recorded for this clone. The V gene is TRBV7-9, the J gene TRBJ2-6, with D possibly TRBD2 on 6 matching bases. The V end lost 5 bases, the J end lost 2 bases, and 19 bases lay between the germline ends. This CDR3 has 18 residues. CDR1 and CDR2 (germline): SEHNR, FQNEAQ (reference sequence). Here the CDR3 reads CASSTDSEGLAGANVLTF. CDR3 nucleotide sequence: TGTGCCAGCAGCACGGATTCGGAGGGACTTGCTGGGGCCAACGTCCTGACTTTC.

The CDR3 protein is CASSPAAGGSGSHEQYF. Written as DNA, the CDR3 is TGTGCCAGCAGCCCAGCGGCGGGAGGGTCGGGGTCTCACGAGCAGTACTTC. V is TRBV4-2 and J is TRBJ2-7; 9 bases line up with TRBD2. Germline V gene sequence: CDR1 LGHNA, CDR2 YNFKEQ. V gave up 4 bases and J gave up 5 bases; unmatched junction bases: 15. The length of the CDR3 is 17 residues.

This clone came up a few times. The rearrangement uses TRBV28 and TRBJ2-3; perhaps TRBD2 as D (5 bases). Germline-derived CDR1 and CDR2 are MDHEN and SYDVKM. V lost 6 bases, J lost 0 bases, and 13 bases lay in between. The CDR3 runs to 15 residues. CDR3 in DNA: TGTGCCAGCAGGGGAGTTAGCCCTAGCACAGATACGCAGTATTTT. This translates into CASRGVSPSTDTQYF.

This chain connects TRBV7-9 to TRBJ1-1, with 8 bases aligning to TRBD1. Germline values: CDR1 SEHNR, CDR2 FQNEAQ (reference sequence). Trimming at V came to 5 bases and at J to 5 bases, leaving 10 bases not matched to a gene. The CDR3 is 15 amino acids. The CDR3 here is CASSPDRGRGTEAFF. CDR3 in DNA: TGTGCCAGCAGCCCAGACAGGGGCCGGGGGACTGAAGCTTTCTTT.

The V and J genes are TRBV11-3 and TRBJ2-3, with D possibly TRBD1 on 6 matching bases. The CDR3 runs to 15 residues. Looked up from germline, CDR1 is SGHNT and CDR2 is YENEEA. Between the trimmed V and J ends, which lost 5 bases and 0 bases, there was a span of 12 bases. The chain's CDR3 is CASSPQGTSTDTQYF. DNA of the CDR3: TGTGCCAGCAGCCCACAGGGAACTAGCACAGATACGCAGTATTTT. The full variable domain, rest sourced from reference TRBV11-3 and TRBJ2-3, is EAGVVQSPRYKIIEKKQPVAFWCNPISGHNTLYWYLQNLGQGPELLIRYENEEAVDDSQLPKDRFSAERLKGVDSTLKIQPAELGDSAVYLCASSPQGTSTDTQYFGPGTRLTVL.

CDR3 region: CASSRTGTANTEAFF. The CDR3 DNA reads as TGTGCCAGCAGCCGAACCGGGACAGCGAACACTGAAGCTTTCTTT. The genes are TRBV13 and TRBJ1-1; 7 bases agree with TRBD1. Germline lookup yields CDR1 PRHDT and CDR2 FYEKMQ (reference sequence). The junction had 7 bases not matched to a gene; V was cut back by 5 bases and J by 1 base. This CDR3 contains 15 residues.

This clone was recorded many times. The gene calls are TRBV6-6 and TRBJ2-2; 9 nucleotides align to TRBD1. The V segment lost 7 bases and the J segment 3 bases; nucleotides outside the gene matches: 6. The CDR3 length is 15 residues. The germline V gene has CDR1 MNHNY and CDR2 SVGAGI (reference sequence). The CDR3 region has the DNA TGTGCCAGCACCCCGGGACAGGGATACACCGGGGAGCTGTTTTTT. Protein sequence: CASTPGQGYTGELFF.

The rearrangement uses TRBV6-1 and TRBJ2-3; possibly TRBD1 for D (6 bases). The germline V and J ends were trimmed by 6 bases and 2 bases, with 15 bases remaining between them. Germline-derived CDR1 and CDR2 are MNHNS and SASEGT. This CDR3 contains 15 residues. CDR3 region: CASRGTSLNTDTQYF. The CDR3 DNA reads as TGTGCCAGCAGGGGGACAAGCCTTAACACAGATACGCAGTATTTT.

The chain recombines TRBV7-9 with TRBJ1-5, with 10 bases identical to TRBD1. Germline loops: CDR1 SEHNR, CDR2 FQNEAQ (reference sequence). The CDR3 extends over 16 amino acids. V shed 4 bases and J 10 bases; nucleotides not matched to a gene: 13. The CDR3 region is CASSSRDRGPIGPQHF. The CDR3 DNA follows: TGTGCCAGCAGCTCTCGGGACAGGGGCCCGATAGGCCCCCAGCATTTT.

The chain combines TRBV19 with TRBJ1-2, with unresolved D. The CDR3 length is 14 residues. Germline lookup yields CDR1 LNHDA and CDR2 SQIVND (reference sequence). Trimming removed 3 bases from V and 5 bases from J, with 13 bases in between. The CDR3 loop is CASSIAGLFYGYTF. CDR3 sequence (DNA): TGTGCCAGTAGTATTGCGGGATTGTTTTATGGCTACACCTTC.

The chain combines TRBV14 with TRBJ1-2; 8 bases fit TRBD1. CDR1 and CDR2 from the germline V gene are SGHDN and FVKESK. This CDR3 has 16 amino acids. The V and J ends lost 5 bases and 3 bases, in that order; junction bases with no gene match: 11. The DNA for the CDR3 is TGTGCCAGCAGCTACGACCAGGGGGCCTTGGACTATGGCTACACCTTC. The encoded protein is CASSYDQGALDYGYTF.

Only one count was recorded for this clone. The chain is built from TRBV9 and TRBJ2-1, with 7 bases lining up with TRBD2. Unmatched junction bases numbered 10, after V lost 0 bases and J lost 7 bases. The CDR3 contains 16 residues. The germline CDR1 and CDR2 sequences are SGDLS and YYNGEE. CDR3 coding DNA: TGTGCCAGCAGCGTAGTGGGGGGAGGGCCTCGGAATGAGCAGTTCTTC. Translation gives CASSVVGGGPRNEQFF. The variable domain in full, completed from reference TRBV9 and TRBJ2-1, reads DSGVTQTPKHLITATGQRVTLRCSPRSGDLSVYWYQQSLDQGLQFLIQYYNGEERAKGNILERFSAQQFPDLHSELNLSSLELGDSALYFCASSVVGGGPRNEQFFGPGTRLTVL.

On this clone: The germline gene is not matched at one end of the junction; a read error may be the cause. CDR3 protein: CASSLVAGAYEQYF. Written as DNA, the CDR3 is TGTGCTAGCAGCTTAGTGGCGGGGGCCTACGAGCAGTACTTC. The chain combines TRBV7-7 with TRBJ2-7; 7 bases are a match to TRBD2. The germline CDR1 and CDR2 sequences are SSHAT and FNYEAQ (reference sequence). The CDR3 is 14 residues long.

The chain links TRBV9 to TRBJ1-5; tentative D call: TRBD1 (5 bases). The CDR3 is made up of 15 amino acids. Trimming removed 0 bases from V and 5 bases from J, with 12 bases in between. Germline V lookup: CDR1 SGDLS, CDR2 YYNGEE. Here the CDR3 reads CASSVGHRLDQPQHF. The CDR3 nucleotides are TGTGCCAGCAGCGTAGGACACAGGCTCGATCAGCCCCAGCATTTT.